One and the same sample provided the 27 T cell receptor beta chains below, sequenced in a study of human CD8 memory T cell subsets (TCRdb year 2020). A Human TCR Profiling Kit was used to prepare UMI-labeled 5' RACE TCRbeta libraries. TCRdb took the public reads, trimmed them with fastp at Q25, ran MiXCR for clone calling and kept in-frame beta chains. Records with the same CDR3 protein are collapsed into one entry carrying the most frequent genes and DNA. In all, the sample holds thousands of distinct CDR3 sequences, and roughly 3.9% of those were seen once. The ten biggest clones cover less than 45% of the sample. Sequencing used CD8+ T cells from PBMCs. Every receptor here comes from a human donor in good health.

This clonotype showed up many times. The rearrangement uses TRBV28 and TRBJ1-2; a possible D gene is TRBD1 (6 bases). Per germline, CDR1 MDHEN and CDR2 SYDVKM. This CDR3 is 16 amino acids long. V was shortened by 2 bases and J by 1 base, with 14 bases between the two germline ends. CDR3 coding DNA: TGTGCCAGCAGTTTAGAACGGACAGATAATAACTATGGCTACACCTTC. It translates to CASSLERTDNNYGYTF.

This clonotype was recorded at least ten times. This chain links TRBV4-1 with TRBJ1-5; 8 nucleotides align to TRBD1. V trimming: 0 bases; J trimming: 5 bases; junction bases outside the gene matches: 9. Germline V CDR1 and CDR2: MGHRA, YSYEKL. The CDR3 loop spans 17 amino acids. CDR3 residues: CASSQEVPGGVDQPQHF. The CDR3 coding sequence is TGCGCCAGCAGCCAAGAGGTTCCAGGGGGCGTCGATCAGCCCCAGCATTTT.

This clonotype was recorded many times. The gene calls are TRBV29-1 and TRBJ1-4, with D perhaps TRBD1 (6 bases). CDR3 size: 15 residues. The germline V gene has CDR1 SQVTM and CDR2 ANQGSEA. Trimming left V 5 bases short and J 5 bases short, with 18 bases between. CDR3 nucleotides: TGCAGCGTTAAACCAACCGGGGGGCTCAATGAAAAACTGTTTTTT. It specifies CSVKPTGGLNEKLFF.

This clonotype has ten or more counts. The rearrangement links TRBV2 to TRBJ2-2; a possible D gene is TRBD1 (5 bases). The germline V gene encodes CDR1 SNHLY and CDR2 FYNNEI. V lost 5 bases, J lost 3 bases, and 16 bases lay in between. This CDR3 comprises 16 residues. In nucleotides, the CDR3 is TGTGCCAGCAGTCTAAAAGGGGCCGATGACACCGGGGAGCTGTTTTTT. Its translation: CASSLKGADDTGELFF.

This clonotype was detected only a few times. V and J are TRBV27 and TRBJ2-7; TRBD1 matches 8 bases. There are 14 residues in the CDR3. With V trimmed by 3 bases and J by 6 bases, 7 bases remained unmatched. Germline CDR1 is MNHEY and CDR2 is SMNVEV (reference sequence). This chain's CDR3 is CASSFSGGAIEQYF. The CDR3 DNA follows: TGTGCCAGCAGTTTTTCAGGGGGCGCCATCGAGCAGTACTTC.

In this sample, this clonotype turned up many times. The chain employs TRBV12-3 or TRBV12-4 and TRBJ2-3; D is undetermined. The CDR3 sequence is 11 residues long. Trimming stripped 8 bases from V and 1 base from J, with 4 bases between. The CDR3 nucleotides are TGTGCCAGCGGGGGCACAGATACGCAGTATTTT. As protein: CASGGTDTQYF.

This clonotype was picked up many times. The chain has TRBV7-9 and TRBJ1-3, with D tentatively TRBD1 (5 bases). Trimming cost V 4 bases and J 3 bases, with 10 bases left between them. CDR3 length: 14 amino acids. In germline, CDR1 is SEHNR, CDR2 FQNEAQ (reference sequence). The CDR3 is CASSSGRDGNTIYF. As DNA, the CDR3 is TGTGCCAGCAGCTCGGGGCGAGATGGAAACACCATATATTTT.

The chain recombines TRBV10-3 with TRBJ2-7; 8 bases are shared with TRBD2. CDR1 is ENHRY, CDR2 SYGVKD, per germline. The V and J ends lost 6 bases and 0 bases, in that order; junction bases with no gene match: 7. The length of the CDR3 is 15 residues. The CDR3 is CAIRYTSGSSYEQYF. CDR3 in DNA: TGTGCCATCAGGTATACTAGCGGCAGCTCCTACGAGCAGTACTTC.

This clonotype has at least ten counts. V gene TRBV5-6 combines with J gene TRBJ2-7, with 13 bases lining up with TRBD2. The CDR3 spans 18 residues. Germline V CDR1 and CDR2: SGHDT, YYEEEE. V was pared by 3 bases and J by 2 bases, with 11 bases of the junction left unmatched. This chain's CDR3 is CASSSNGLAGDPTYEQYF. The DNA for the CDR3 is TGTGCCAGCAGCTCAAACGGACTAGCGGGGGACCCAACCTACGAGCAGTACTTC.

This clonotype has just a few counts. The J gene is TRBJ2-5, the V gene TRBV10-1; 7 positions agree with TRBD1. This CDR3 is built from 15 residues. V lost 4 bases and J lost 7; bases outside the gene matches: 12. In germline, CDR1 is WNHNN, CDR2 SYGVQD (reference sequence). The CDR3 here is CASSARGQRIATQYF. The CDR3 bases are TGCGCCAGCAGTGCTAGGGGACAGCGGATTGCGACCCAGTACTTC.

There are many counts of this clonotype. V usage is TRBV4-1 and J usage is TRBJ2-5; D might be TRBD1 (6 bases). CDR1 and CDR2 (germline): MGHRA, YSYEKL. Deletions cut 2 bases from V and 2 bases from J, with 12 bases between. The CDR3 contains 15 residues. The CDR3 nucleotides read TGCGCCAGCAGCCAACAGGGTAGGGGGCAAGAGACCCAGTACTTC. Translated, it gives CASSQQGRGQETQYF.

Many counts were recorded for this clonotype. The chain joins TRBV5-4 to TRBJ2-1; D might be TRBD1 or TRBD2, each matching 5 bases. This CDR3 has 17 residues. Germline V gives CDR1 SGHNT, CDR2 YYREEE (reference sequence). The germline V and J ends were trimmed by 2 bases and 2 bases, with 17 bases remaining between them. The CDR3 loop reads CASSLSEGRTTYNEQFF. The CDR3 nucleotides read TGTGCCAGCAGCTTAAGTGAGGGACGTACAACCTACAATGAGCAGTTCTTC.

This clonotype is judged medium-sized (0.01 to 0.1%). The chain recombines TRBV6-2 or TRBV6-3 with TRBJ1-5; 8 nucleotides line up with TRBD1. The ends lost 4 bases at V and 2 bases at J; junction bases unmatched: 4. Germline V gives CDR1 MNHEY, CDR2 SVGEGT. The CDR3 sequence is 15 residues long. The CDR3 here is CASSSTGEGNQPQHF. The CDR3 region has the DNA TGTGCCAGCAGTTCGACAGGGGAGGGCAATCAGCCCCAGCATTTT.

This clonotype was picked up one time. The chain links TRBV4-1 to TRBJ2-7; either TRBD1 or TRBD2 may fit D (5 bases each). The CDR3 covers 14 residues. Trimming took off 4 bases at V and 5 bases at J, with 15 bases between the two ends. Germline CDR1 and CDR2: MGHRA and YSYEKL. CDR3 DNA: TGCGCCAGCAGCCGGGACCCCGATATGAACGAGCAGTACTTC. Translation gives CASSRDPDMNEQYF.

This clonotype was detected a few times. This CDR3 reads CASSQDGIGLYNEQFF. The CDR3, as DNA: TGCGCCAGCAGCCAAGATGGAATTGGGCTTTACAATGAGCAGTTCTTC. V and J are TRBV4-3 and TRBJ2-1; D ambiguous. Germline CDR1 is LGHNA and CDR2 is YSLEER. The CDR3 has 16 residues. V gave up 0 bases and J gave up 4 bases, with 13 bases separating them.

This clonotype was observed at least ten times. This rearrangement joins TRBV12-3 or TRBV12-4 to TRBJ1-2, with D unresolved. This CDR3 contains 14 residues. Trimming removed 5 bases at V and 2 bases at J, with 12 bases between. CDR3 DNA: TGTGCCAGCAGTCCTAGTTGGCAGAACTATGGCTACACCTTC. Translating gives CASSPSWQNYGYTF.

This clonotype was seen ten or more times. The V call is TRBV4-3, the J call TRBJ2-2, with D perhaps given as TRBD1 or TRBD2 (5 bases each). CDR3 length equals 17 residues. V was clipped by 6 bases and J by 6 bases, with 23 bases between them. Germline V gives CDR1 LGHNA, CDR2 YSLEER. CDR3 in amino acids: CASSQRSGPPYPGELFF. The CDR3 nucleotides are TGCGCCAGCAGTCAAAGATCGGGACCCCCGTACCCCGGGGAGCTGTTTTTT.

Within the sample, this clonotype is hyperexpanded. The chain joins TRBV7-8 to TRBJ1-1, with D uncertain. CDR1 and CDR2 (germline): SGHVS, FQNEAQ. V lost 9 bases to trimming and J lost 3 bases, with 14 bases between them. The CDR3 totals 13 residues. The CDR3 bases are TGTGCCAGTTTCGATTCCGGGTACACTGAAGCTTTCTTT. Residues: CASFDSGYTEAFF.

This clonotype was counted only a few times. This chain's CDR3 is CASSPEWGAPPDEQFF. The CDR3 region has the DNA TGCGCCAGCAGCCCCGAGTGGGGTGCGCCCCCGGATGAGCAGTTCTTC. V is TRBV4-1 and J is TRBJ2-1; no clear D. The CDR3 totals 16 residues. Deletions cut 4 bases from V and 8 bases from J, with 21 bases between. Germline V gives CDR1 MGHRA, CDR2 YSYEKL.

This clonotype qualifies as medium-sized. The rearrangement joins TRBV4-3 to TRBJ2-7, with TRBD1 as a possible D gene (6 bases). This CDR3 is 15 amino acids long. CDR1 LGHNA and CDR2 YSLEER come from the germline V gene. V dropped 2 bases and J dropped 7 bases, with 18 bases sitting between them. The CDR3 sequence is CASSQQNTGSWEQYF. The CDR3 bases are TGCGCCAGCAGCCAACAGAATACAGGGAGTTGGGAGCAGTACTTC.

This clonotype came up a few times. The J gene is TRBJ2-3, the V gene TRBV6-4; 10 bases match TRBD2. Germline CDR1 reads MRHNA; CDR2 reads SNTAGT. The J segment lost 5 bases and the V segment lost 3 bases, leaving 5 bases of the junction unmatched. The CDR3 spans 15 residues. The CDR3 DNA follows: TGTGCCAGCAGTGAGTTAGCGGGAGGTGGAGATACGCAGTATTTT. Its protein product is CASSELAGGGDTQYF.

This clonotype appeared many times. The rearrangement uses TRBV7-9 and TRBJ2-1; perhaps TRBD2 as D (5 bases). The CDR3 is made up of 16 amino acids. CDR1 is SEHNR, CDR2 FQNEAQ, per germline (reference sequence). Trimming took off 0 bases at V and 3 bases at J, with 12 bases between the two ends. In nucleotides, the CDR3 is TGTGCCAGCAGCTTAGCGGTGAGCGGCGACTACAATGAGCAGTTCTTC. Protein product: CASSLAVSGDYNEQFF.

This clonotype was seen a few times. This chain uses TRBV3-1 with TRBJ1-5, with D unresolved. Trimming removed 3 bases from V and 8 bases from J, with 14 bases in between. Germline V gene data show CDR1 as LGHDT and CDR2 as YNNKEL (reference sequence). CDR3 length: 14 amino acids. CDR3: CASSQDPGGEPQHF. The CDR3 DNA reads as TGTGCCAGCAGCCAGGACCCCGGAGGCGAGCCCCAGCATTTT.

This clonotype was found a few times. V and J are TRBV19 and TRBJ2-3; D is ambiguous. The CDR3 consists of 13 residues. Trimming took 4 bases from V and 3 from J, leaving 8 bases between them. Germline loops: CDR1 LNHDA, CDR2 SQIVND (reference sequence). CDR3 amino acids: CASSTSGTDTQYF. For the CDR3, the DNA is TGTGCCAGTAGTACATCAGGTACAGATACGCAGTATTTT.

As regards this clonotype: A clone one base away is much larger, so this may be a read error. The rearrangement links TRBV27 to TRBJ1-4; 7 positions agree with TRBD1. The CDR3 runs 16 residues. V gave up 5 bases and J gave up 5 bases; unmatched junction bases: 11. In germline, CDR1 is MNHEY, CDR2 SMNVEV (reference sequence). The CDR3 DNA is TGTGCCAGCAGTGCCTATTCCGGGACAGACAATGAAAAACTGTTTTTT. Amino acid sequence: CASSAYSGTDNEKLFF.

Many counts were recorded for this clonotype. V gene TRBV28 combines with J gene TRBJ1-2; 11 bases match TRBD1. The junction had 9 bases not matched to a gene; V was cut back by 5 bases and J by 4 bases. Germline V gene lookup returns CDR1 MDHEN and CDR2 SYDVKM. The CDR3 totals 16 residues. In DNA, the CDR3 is TGTGCCAGCAGTCCGCTTCGGACAGGGGGCCGCTATGGCTACACCTTC. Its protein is CASSPLRTGGRYGYTF.

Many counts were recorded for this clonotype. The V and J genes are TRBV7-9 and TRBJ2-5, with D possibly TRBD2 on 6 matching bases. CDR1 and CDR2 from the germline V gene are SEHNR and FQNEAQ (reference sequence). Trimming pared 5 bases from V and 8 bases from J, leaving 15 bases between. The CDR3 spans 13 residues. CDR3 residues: CASSPQDGGTQYF. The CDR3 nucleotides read TGTGCCAGCAGCCCTCAGGACGGGGGAACCCAGTACTTC.